The clone carrying this TCR beta chain has a single count. The record originates from a study of technical replicates of blood from a few donors. Germline V lookup: CDR1 SQVTM, CDR2 ANQGSEA. V lost 6 bases to trimming and J lost 10 bases, with 15 bases between them. The length of the CDR3 is 12 residues. Sequencing was performed with immunoSEQ multiplex PCR; in TCRdb, only in-frame clones are kept and a portion is missing. The data show around 92,000 clones, 95% seen once. The clonotype was recovered from a human donor in good health. Sequenced material: T cells isolated from PBMCs. The chain links TRBV29-1 to TRBJ1-4; tentative D call: TRBD1 (6 bases). The CDR3 region has the DNA TGCAGCGTCCCCTGGGGGCCGGGAAAACTGTTTTTT. Translating it yields CSVPWGPGKLFF. Together with reference TRBV29-1 and TRBJ1-4, the CDR3 gives the full variable domain: SAVISQKPSRDICQRGTSLTIQCQVDSQVTMMFWYRQQPGQSLTLIATANQGSEATYESGFVIDKFPISRPNLTFSTLTVSNMSPEDSSIYLCSVPWGPGKLFFGSGTQLSVL.